The T cell receptor beta chain under discussion was sequenced for a study of control samples from healthy donors and cancer patients. Profiling relied on immunoSEQ multiplex PCR, and the TCRdb table lists in-frame clones only, not all of them. The data hold around 200,000 clones, with roughly 94% observed a single time. The sample comprised blood. The TCR was taken from a man between 50 and 59 years old in good health.

CDR3 amino acids: CASSLTQGGSNEQFF. The CDR3 bases are TGCGCCAGCAGCTTGACCCAGGGGGGCTCCAATGAGCAGTTCTTC. The chain employs TRBV5-1 and TRBJ2-1; weak D call: TRBD1 (7 bases). Germline V gene sequence: CDR1 SGHRS, CDR2 YFSETQ. The CDR3 covers 15 residues. Trimming pared 1 base from V and 6 bases from J, leaving 14 bases between.